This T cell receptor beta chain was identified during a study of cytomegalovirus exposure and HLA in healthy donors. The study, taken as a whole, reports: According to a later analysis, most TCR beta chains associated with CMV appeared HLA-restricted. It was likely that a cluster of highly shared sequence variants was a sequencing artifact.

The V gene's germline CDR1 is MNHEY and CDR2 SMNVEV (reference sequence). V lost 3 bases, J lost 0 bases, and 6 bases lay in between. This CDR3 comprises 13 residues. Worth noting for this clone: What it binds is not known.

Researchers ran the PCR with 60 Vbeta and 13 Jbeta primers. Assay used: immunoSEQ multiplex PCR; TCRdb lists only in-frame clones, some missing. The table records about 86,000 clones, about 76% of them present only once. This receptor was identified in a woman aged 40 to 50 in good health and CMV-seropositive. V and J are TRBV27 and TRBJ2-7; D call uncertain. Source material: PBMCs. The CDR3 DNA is TGTGCCAGCAGTTTGCCGAGCTCCTACGAGCAGTACTTC. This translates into CASSLPSSYEQYF.